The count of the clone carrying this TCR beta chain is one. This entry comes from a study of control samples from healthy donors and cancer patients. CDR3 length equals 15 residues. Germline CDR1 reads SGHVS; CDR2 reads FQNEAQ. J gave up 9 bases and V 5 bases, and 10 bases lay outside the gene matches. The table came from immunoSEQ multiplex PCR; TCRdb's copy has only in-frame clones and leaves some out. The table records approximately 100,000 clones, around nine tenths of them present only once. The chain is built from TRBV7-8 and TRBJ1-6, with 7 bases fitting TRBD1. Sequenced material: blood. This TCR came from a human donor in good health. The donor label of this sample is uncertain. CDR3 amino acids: CASSQTGATSSPLHF. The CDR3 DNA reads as TGTGCCAGCAGCCAAACAGGGGCCACTTCTTCACCCCTCCACTTT.